The 7 T cell receptor beta chains below come from one sample, sequenced in a study of Ad26.COV2.S vaccination and SARS-CoV-2 variants. TCRdb's table, derived via immunoSEQ multiplex PCR, lists solely in-frame clones and lacks some. The data contain tens of thousands of clones, 82% of them singletons. The specimen comprised peripheral blood, sampled after recovery from COVID-19. These receptors were collected from a human donor who had recovered from COVID-19.

This clone was observed a single time. The V call is TRBV11-3, the J call TRBJ2-2; D call uncertain. The V and J ends lost 2 bases and 6 bases respectively, with 4 bases between them. This CDR3 is built from 12 residues. Germline V gene data show CDR1 as SGHNT and CDR2 as YENEEA. The CDR3 DNA follows: TGTGCCAGCAGCTTACATGCCGGGGAGCTGTTTTTT. Translating it yields CASSLHAGELFF.

This clone was seen at least ten times. The genes are TRBV7-9 and TRBJ1-1; possible D gene TRBD1, 6 bases. Trimming left V 4 bases short and J 6 bases short, with 24 bases between. Germline CDR1 reads SEHNR; CDR2 reads FQNEAQ (reference sequence). This CDR3 spans 17 amino acids. CDR3 DNA: TGTGCCAGCAGCTCCCATGACCTCCAGGGGTTCCTAGCTGAAGCTTTCTTT. Amino acids: CASSSHDLQGFLAEAFF.

The V gene is TRBV7-3, the J gene TRBJ2-1, with D maybe TRBD2 (5 bases). CDR1 is SGHTA, CDR2 FQGTGA, per germline. Trimming left V 6 bases short and J 7 bases short, with 19 bases between. The CDR3 totals 15 residues. In DNA form, the CDR3 reads TGTGCCAGCAGTCCCCGGGATAGCTTGTGGAATGAGCAGTTCTTC. This gives the protein CASSPRDSLWNEQFF.

The chain combines TRBV7-9 with TRBJ1-3, with TRBD1 as a possible D gene (5 bases). V was shortened by 5 bases and J by 0 bases, with 17 bases between the two germline ends. From germline, CDR1 is SEHNR and CDR2 FQNEAQ (reference sequence). The CDR3 is 17 amino acids. CDR3 loop: CASSLIGRENSGNTIYF. CDR3 DNA sequence: TGTGCCAGCAGCCTCATTGGCAGGGAGAACTCTGGAAACACCATATATTTT. The full variable domain, its missing parts supplied by reference TRBV7-9 and TRBJ1-3, is DTGVSQNPRHKITKRGQNVTFRCDPISEHNRLYWYRQTLGQGPEFLTYFQNEAQLEKSRLLSDRFSAERPKGSFSTLEIQRTEQGDSAMYLCASSLIGRENSGNTIYFGEGSWLTVV.

The chain recombines TRBV6-4 with TRBJ2-1; 11 bases agree with TRBD2. The germline V gene encodes CDR1 MRHNA and CDR2 SNTAGT. V gave up 2 bases and J gave up 4 bases; unmatched junction bases: 13. This CDR3 has 19 amino acids. CDR3 in DNA: TGTGCCAGCAGTGACCCAGACCTTATAGCGGGAGGGACGTACAATGAGCAGTTCTTC. It specifies CASSDPDLIAGGTYNEQFF.

The chain uses TRBV14 and TRBJ2-1, with D tentatively TRBD2 (6 bases). From germline, CDR1 is SGHDN and CDR2 FVKESK. This CDR3 contains 13 residues. The V gene lost 9 bases and the J gene lost 0 bases, with 9 bases spanning the gap. The CDR3 nucleotides are TGTGCCAGTCGGGAGACCTCCTACAATGAGCAGTTCTTC. It yields the protein CASRETSYNEQFF.

This clone occurred once. The chain combines TRBV15 with TRBJ2-1; D perhaps matches TRBD1 (5 bases). CDR3 length: 16 residues. Trimming pared 4 bases from V and 9 bases from J, leaving 22 bases between. Germline CDR1 LNHNV, CDR2 YYDKDF (reference sequence). The chain's CDR3 is CATSIKAGADPFEQFF. Written as DNA, the CDR3 is TGTGCCACCAGCATTAAAGCTGGGGCCGACCCATTTGAGCAGTTCTTC. Full variable domain (rest looked up from reference TRBV15 and TRBJ2-1): DAMVIQNPRYQVTQFGKPVTLSCSQTLNHNVMYWYQQKSSQAPKLLFHYYDKDFNNEADTPDNFQSRRPNTSFCFLDIRSPGLGDTAMYLCATSIKAGADPFEQFFGPGTRLTVL.